The source of this TCR beta chain is a study of technical replicates of blood from a few donors. CDR3 length: 15 amino acids. Trimming removed 0 bases from V and 8 bases from J; junction bases left unmatched: 7. CDR1 and CDR2 from the germline V gene are SGDLS and YYNGEE. Produced via immunoSEQ multiplex PCR; TCRdb's table is partial and in-frame only. This table has fewer than 85,000 clones, approximately 96% appearing once. This TCR was recovered from a human donor in good health. This chain joins TRBV9 and TRBJ1-4; 7 nucleotides line up with TRBD1. The sample taken for sequencing was T cells isolated from PBMCs. The CDR3 sequence is CASSVDGRGYEKLFF. The CDR3 bases are TGTGCCAGCAGCGTAGACGGCAGGGGGTACGAAAAACTGTTTTTT. Full variable domain (rest looked up from reference TRBV9 and TRBJ1-4): DSGVTQTPKHLITATGQRVTLRCSPRSGDLSVYWYQQSLDQGLQFLIQYYNGEERAKGNILERFSAQQFPDLHSELNLSSLELGDSALYFCASSVDGRGYEKLFFGSGTQLSVL.